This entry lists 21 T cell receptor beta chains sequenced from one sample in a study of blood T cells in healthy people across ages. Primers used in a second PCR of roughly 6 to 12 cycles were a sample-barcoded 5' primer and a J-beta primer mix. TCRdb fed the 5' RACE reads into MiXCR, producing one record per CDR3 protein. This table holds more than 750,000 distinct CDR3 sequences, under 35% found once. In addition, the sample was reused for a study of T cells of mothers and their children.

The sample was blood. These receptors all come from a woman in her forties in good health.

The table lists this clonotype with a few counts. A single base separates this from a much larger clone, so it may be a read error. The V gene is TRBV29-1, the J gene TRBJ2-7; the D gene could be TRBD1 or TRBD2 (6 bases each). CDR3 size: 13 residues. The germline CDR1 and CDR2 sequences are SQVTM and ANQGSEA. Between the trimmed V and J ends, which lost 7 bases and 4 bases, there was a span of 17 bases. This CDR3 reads CSGGAGSSYEQYF. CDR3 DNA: TGCAGCGGGGGGGCCGGTAGCTCTTACGAGCAGTACTTC.

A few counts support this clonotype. The CDR3 loop is CASSRETYTQYF. CDR3 bases: TGTGCCAGCAGCCGAGAAACCTATACGCAGTATTTT. The chain combines TRBV5-6 with TRBJ2-3; unclear D gene. V shed 4 bases and J shed 7 bases, with 10 bases lying between them. This CDR3 is 12 amino acids long. CDR1 and CDR2 from the germline V gene are SGHDT and YYEEEE.

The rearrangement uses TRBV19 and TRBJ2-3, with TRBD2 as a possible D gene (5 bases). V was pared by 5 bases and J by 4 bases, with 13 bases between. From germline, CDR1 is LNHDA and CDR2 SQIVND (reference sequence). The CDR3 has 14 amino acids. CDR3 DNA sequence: TGTGCCAGTAGTGTGGACTCCCGACCAGATACGCAGTATTTT. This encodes CASSVDSRPDTQYF.

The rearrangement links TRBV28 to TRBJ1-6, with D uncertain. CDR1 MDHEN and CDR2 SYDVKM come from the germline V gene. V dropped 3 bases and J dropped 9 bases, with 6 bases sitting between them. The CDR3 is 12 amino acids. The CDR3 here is CASSFLGSPLHF. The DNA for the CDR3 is TGTGCCAGCAGTTTCCTGGGTTCACCCCTCCACTTT. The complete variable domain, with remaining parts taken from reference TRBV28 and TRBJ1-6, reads DVKVTQSSRYLVKRTGEKVFLECVQDMDHENMFWYRQDPGLGLRLIYFSYDVKMKEKGDIPEGYSVSREKKERFSLILESASTNQTSMYLCASSFLGSPLHFGNGTRLTVT.

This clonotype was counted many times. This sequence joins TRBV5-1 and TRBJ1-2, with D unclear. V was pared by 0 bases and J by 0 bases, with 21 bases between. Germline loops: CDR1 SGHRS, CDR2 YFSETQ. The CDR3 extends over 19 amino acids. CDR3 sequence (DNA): TGCGCCAGCAGCTTGGGGTACCGGACGGCGGATGGGGCTAACTATGGCTACACCTTC. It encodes CASSLGYRTADGANYGYTF.

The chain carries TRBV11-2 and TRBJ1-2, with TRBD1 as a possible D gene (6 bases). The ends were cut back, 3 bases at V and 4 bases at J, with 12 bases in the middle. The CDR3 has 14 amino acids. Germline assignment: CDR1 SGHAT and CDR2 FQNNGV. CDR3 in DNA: TGTGCCAGCAGCTTCGGACAGTCAAGCTATGGCTACACCTTC. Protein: CASSFGQSSYGYTF.

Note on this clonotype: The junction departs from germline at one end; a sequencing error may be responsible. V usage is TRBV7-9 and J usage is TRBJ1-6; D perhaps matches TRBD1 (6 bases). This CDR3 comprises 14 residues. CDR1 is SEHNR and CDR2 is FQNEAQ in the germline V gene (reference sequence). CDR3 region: CANSSRTANSPLHF. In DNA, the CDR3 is TGTGCCAACAGCTCCAGGACAGCGAATTCACCCCTCCACTTT.

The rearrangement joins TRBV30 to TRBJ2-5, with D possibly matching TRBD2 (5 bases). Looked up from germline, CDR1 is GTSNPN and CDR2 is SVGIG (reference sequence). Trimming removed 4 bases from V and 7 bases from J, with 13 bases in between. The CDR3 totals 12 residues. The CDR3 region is CAWTNSRGTQYF. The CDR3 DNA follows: TGTGCCTGGACGAACAGTCGGGGGACCCAGTACTTC.

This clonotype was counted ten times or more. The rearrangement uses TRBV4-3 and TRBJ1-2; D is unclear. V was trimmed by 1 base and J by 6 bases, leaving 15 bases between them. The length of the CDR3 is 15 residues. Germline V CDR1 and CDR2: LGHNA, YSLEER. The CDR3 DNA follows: TGCGCCAGCAGCCAAGGAGGGAGGGCTTTCGATGGCTACACCTTC. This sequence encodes CASSQGGRAFDGYTF.

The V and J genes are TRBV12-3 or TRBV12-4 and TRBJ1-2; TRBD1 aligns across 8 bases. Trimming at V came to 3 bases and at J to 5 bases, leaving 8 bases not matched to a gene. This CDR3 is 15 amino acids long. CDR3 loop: CASSFRAGGEYGYTF. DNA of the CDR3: TGTGCCAGCAGTTTTAGGGCAGGGGGCGAATATGGCTACACCTTC.

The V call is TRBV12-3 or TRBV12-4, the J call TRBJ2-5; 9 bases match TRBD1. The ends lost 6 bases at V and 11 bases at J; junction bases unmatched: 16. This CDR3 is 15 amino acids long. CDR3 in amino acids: CASSSDRGLYNEQYF. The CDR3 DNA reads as TGTGCCAGCAGCTCGGACAGGGGCCTATACAATGAGCAGTACTTC.

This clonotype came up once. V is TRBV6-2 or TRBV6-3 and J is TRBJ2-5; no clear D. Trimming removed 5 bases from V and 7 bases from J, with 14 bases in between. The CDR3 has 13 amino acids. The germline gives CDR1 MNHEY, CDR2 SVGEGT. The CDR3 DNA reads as TGTGCCAGCAGTGCCCCAGGAGTTGGGACCCAGTACTTC. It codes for CASSAPGVGTQYF.

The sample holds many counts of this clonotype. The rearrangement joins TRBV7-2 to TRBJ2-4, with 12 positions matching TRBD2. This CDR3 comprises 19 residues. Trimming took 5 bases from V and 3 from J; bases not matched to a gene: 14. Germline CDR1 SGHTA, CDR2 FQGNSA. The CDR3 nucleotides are TGTGCCAGCAGCCGGGGGTCTAGCGGGGGGGCTGTCGGCAAAAACATTCAGTACTTC. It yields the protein CASSRGSSGGAVGKNIQYF.

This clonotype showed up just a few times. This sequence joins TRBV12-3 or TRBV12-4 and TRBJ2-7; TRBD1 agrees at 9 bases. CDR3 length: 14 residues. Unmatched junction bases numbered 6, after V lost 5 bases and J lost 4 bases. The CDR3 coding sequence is TGTGCCAGCAGTAACAACAGGGGGCGGTACGAGCAGTACTTC. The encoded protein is CASSNNRGRYEQYF.

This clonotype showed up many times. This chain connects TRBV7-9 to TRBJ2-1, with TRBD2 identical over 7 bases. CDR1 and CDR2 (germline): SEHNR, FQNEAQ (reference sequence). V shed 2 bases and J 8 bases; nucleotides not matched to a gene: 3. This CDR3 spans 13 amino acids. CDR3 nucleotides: TGTGCCAGCAGCTTAATTCGGGGGGATGAGCAGTTCTTC. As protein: CASSLIRGDEQFF. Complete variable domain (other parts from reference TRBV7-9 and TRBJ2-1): DTGVSQNPRHKITKRGQNVTFRCDPISEHNRLYWYRQTLGQGPEFLTYFQNEAQLEKSRLLSDRFSAERPKGSFSTLEIQRTEQGDSAMYLCASSLIRGDEQFFGPGTRLTVL.

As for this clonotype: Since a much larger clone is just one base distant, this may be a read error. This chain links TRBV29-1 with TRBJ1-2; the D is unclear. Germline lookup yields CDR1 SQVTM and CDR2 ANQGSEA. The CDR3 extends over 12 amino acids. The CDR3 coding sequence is TGCAGTGTTACAGATCCTAGCTATGGCTACACCTTC. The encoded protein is CSVTDPSYGYTF.

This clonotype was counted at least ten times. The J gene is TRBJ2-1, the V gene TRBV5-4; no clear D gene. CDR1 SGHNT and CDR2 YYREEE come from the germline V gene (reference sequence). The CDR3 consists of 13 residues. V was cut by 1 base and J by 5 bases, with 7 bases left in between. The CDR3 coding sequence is TGTGCCAGCAGCTTGTTTACAAACAATGAGCAGTTCTTC. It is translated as CASSLFTNNEQFF.

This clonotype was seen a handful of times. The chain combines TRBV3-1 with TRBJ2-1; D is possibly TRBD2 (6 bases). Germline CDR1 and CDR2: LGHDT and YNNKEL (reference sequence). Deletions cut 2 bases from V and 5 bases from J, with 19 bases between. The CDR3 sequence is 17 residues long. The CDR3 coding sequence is TGTGCCAGCAGCCAACTCTTGCGGGGCACCAAAGACAATGAGCAGTTCTTC. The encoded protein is CASSQLLRGTKDNEQFF.

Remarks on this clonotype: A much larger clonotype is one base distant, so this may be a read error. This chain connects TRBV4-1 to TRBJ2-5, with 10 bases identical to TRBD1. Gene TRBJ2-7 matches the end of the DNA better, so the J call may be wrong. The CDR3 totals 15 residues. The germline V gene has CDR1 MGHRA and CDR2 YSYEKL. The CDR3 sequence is CASNDPGQGIDEQYF. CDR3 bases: TGCGCCAGCAACGACCCGGGACAGGGGATCGACGAGCAGTACTTC.

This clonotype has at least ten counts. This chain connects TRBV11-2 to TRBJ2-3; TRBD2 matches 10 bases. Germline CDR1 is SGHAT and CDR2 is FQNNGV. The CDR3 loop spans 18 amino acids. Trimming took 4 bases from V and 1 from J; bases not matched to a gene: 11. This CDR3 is CASSYGLVAGGRTDTQYF. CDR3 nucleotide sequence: TGTGCCAGCAGCTACGGCTTGGTAGCGGGGGGACGCACAGATACGCAGTATTTT.

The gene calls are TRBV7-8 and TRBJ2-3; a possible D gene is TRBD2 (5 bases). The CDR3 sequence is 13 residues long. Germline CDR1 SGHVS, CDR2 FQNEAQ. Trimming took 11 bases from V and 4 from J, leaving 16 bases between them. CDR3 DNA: TGTGCCGCCTCACTAGGGTCGGCAGATACGCAGTATTTT. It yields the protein CAASLGSADTQYF.